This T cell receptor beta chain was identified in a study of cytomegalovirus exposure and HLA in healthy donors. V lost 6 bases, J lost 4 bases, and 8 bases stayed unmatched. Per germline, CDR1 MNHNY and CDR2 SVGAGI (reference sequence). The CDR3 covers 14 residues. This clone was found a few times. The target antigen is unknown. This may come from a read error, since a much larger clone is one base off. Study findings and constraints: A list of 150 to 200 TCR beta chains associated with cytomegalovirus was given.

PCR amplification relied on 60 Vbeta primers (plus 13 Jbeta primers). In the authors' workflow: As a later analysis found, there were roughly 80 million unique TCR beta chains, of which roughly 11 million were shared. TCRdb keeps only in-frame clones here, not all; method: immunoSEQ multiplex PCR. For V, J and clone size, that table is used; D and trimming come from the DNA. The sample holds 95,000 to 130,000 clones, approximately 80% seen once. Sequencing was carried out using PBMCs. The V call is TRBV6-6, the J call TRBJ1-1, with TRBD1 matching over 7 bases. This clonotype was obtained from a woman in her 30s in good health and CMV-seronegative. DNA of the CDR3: TGTGCCAGCAGCCCCCGCCGACAGGGCACTGAAGCTTTCTTT. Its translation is CASSPRRQGTEAFF.